This TCR beta chain is drawn from a study of radiation and T cells in renal cell carcinoma (dated by TCRdb to about 2020). About the full investigation: The samples were drawn from a clinical trial, where primary renal cell carcinomas were treated with 15 Gy of stereotactic body radiation therapy and then removed by nephrectomy 4 weeks afterward. A total of around 50 samples underwent TCR beta sequencing, made up of approximately 26 tumors and some 27 peripheral blood samples. Across all 55 or so samples, approximately 4,000,000 unique CDR3 nucleotide sequences, encoding 2.5 million to 3 million unique CDR3 amino acid sequences, were identified. Overall study results and their limits: In blood, the top tumor clonotypes increased between baseline and 2 weeks post-radiation and then shrank by 4 weeks, which suggests that tumor-resident clones expanded only transiently. Because no pretreatment tumor biopsies were available, whether clonotypes were present in the tumor at baseline could not be determined. Changes in the blood repertoire were not tracked past 4 weeks after treatment. Because the trial had a single-armed design, the trial could not examine how radiation dose or scheduling affected the TCR repertoire.

The time point label, read with the paper, signifies: baseline pretreatment blood. The sample's treatment or condition, from its label and the paper: 15 Gy SBRT to primary tumor, nephrectomy 4 weeks later. To track tumor-enriched clonotypes, serial peripheral blood was sampled from radiation-treated patients at baseline and at 2 weeks and 4 weeks after SBRT. All patients had renal cell carcinoma with clear cell pathology. Genomic DNA for TCR sequencing was prepared using the QIAamp DNA Blood Mini Kit (Qiagen). The analyses included just those samples that passed every quality control check. Comment on this clone: Its antigen is unknown. No much larger clone is present one base from it, and per-base qualities are unavailable.

The immunoSEQ kit was used, according to the manufacturer's recommendations, to generate TCR beta libraries from genomic DNA. To prepare the libraries, a first multiplex PCR with proprietary primers was run, followed by a second PCR that added unique barcodes, and a bead cleanup was done after each round. Each sample batch included a kit-provided positive control reaction and a negative control reaction. The final libraries were assessed on an Agilent 4200 TapeStation D1000 ScreenTape, pooled by volume, and quantified by qPCR. An Illumina NextSeq500 fitted with a MidOutput 150-cycle cartridge performed the sequencing, running 156 Read1 cycles and 15 Index1 cycles with the kit's custom primers. The pooled library was loaded at roughly 0.9 pM with 20% PhiX control spiked in. As for how the authors treated the data: The vendor-processed data were analyzed in R, and a clonotype was defined as all T cells that share the same CDR3 nucleotide sequence. For clone abundance analyses, frequencies were normalized to the 10,000 most abundant clones per sample. Public T cell clones, which averaged fewer than five per sample, were removed prior to analysis. A difference in abundance of at least 32-fold between compartments was used to define tumor-enriched and baseline blood-enriched clonotypes. A beta-binomial differential abundance model was used to identify clonotypes that were expanded or contracted between blood time points. Tumor-blood repertoire similarity was measured with the Baroni-Urbani and Buser coefficient, and groups were compared using two-tailed Wilcoxon tests in R. In its TCRdb copy, this immuneACCESS table keeps in-frame sequences only and misses some clones. Where compared with another copy, unresolved V genes explain less than half of these, and the others have no known cause. That table supplies the V and J calls and clone size; D and trimming were determined from the DNA. This sample has some 150,000 clones in its table, and 88% of those were observed once. The top ten clonotypes cover 12% of the sample.

CDR1 and CDR2 were assigned from the germline V gene (reference sequence) as MNHNY and SVGAGI. The V end loses 5 bases and the J end loses 3 bases, and a stretch of 14 bases separates them. From cysteine to phenylalanine, the CDR3 is 14 amino acids long. Kept here is only the CDR3 DNA, which spans 42 bases and is read in frame from base 1. This receptor was obtained from a woman aged 50 to 60 with renal cell carcinoma. Sequenced material: blood, taken from a patient whose treatment included radiotherapy and nephrectomy. The sequence is built from TRBV6-6 and TRBJ2-7, with no reliable assignment of the D segment. The DNA sequence follows: TGTGCCAGCAGTGTGGGATTAGAGATCTACGAGCAGTACTTC. Its translation is CASSVGLEIYEQYF.